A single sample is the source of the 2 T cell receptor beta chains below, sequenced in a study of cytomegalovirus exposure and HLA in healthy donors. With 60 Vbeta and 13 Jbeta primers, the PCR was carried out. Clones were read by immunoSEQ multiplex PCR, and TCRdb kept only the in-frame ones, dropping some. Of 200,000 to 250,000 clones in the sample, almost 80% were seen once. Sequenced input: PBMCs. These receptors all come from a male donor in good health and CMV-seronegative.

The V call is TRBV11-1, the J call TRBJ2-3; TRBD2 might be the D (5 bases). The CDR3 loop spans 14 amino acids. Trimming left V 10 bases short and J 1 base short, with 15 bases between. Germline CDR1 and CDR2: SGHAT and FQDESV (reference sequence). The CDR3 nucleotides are TGTGCCACCGACGAGTTTAGCGGCACAGATACGCAGTATTTT. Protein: CATDEFSGTDTQYF.

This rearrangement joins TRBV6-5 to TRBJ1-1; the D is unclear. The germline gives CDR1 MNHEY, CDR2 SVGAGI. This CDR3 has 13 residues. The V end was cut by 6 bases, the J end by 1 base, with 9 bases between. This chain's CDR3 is CASSLEANTEAFF. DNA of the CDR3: TGTGCCAGCAGCCTCGAAGCGAACACTGAAGCTTTCTTT.